This TCR beta chain was sequenced for a study of cytomegalovirus exposure and HLA in healthy donors. Study background: An earlier analysis found roughly 110 million unique TCR beta sequences from around 180 million T cells.

Points on this clone: Antigen unknown.

It was with 60 Vbeta and 13 Jbeta primers that the PCR ran. TCRdb keeps only in-frame clones here, not all; method: immunoSEQ multiplex PCR. The table includes tens of thousands of clones, roughly 84% detected once. The CDR3 runs to 14 residues. With V trimmed by 5 bases and J by 0 bases, 4 bases remained unmatched. CDR1 and CDR2 (germline): SGHAT, FQNNGV. Study findings and constraints: V- and J-gene trimming in TCR beta was tied to a missense DCLRE1C variant by an analysis performed later. In a later analysis, a genetic analysis reported fewer productive-TCR N-insertions in an Asian-associated ancestry cluster than the cohort average. Among TCR beta chains, those listed as cytomegalovirus-associated numbered about 160.

The gene calls are TRBV11-2 and TRBJ2-7; 7 bases align to TRBD2. The sequenced material came from PBMCs. This clonotype was obtained from a man in his sixties or seventies in good health and CMV-seropositive. CDR3 nucleotide sequence: TGTGCCAGCAGCCTGACTAGCCCCTCCTACGAGCAGTACTTC. As protein: CASSLTSPSYEQYF. The complete variable domain, with remaining parts taken from reference TRBV11-2 and TRBJ2-7, reads EAGVAQSPRYKIIEKRQSVAFWCNPISGHATLYWYQQILGQGPKLLIQFQNNGVVDDSQLPKDRFSAERLKGVDSTLKIQPAKLEDSAVYLCASSLTSPSYEQYFGPGTRLTVT.